This T cell receptor beta chain originates from a study of T cell repertoires in cytomegalovirus infection. TCRdb passed the reads through MiXCR, listing each CDR3 protein once. The table includes around 340,000 distinct CDR3 sequences, 25% to 35% detected once. As regards this clonotype: Antigen unknown.

This clonotype was sampled from a human donor in good health (CMV status not recorded). Some clones in this sample may be carry-over from other donors' samples. The starting material was cultured PBMCs, obtained from culture after CMV antigen stimulation.

CDR3 residues: CASRDAGSGANVLTF. In DNA form, the CDR3 reads TGTGCCAGTAGGGATGCGGGCTCTGGGGCCAACGTCCTGACTTTC. This chain connects TRBV19 to TRBJ2-6; possible D gene TRBD2, 5 bases. The CDR3 has 15 amino acids. Germline V lookup: CDR1 LNHDA, CDR2 SQIVND (reference sequence). Trimming cost V 6 bases and J 0 bases, with 9 bases left between them.